This T cell receptor (beta chain) was sequenced for a study of blood T cells in healthy people across ages. V shed 3 bases and J shed 2 bases, with 9 bases lying between them. Germline V gives CDR1 DFQATT, CDR2 SNEGSKA (reference sequence). The CDR3 has 13 amino acids. A few counts support this clonotype. Combining a sample-barcoded 5' primer with a J-beta primer mix, a second PCR ran for roughly 7 to 12 cycles. Using its own MiXCR run on the 5' RACE reads, TCRdb lists one record per CDR3 protein. The table records around 1,100,000 distinct CDR3 sequences, under 40% of them present only once. Sequencing input: blood. The source is a man in his late teens or twenties in good health. The chain links TRBV20-1 to TRBJ2-3; D call uncertain. CDR3 residues: CSARGLNTDTQYF. CDR3 nucleotide sequence: TGCAGTGCTAGGGGGTTAAACACAGATACGCAGTATTTT.